This T cell receptor beta chain was retrieved from a study of tumor-infiltrating lymphocytes in primary liver carcinoma. Study outcomes and limitations: Tumors had a significantly higher top-250-clone fraction than blood (p = 0.039).

Priming with a constant-region primer yielded TCR beta cDNA from 400 to 500 ng total RNA. Nested multiplex PCR, run for three rounds with slightly modified ARM-PCR, yielded TCR beta libraries. The first two PCR rounds used TRBV1-TRBV30 forward primers with a C-beta reverse primer, 10 to 11 cycles each. From the multiplex PCR reads, TCRdb called clonotypes with MiXCR, one entry per CDR3 protein. Here the sample spans about 64,000 distinct CDR3 sequences, about 65% being singletons. The sample holds many counts of this clonotype. Its specificity is unknown. Co-extracting RNA and DNA was done with roughly 17-34 mg of unsorted bulk tissue as input. The patients, who had chronic HBV infection, were treatment-naive (untreated). Germline V lookup: CDR1 MDHEN, CDR2 SYDVKM. Trimming cost V 2 bases and J 3 bases; bases outside gene matches: 3. CDR3 length: 15 residues.

The sequence was obtained from a man aged 40-55 years with primary liver carcinoma and hepatitis B virus infection. The rearrangement uses TRBV28 and TRBJ1-1, with 10 bases matching TRBD1. The material sequenced was liver tumor tissue from sampling region 4. As for subset: tumor region T4, right-lateral pole. CDR3 DNA sequence: TGTGCCAGCAGTTTAGGTGGACAGGGGGACACTGAAGCTTTCTTT. This codes for CASSLGGQGDTEAFF. The variable domain in full, with the rest retrieved from reference TRBV28 and TRBJ1-1, is DVKVTQSSRYLVKRTGEKVFLECVQDMDHENMFWYRQDPGLGLRLIYFSYDVKMKEKGDIPEGYSVSREKKERFSLILESASTNQTSMYLCASSLGGQGDTEAFFGQGTRLTVV.